The 18 T cell receptor beta chains in this list originate from one sample, sequenced in a study of a mutant IDH1 vaccine in newly diagnosed glioma. Indicated time point: week 35, safety follow-up. Every single dose of the vaccine, 300 ug of mutant IDH1 20-mer peptide, came with topical imiquimod. These receptors have no known antigen. Clones were sequenced by immunoSEQ multiplex PCR, and TCRdb holds only the in-frame ones, with some missing. Of 60,000 to 65,000 clones in the sample, roughly 79% were seen once. Sequencing used PBMCs, obtained from a glioma patient whose treatment included an IDH1 peptide vaccine. These receptors all come from a man aged 35-49 years with glioma.

The genes are TRBV30 and TRBJ1-2; D is ambiguous. Trimming took 0 bases from V and 7 from J, leaving 9 bases between them. The CDR3 is 12 residues long. Germline CDR1 is GTSNPN and CDR2 is SVGIG (reference sequence). The CDR3 loop is CAWSVLGGGYTF. The CDR3, as DNA: TGTGCCTGGAGTGTTCTGGGAGGTGGCTACACCTTC.

This sequence joins TRBV5-1 and TRBJ2-3; 7 nucleotides agree with TRBD1. The CDR3 loop spans 14 amino acids. The V and J ends lost 5 bases and 0 bases, in that order; junction bases with no gene match: 3. The germline CDR1 and CDR2 sequences are SGHRS and YFSETQ. In nucleotides, the CDR3 is TGCGCCAGCAGTGGGGACAGTAGCACAGATACGCAGTATTTT. This codes for CASSGDSSTDTQYF.

The CDR3 loop reads CASRASTDTQYF. DNA for the CDR3: TGCGCCAGCAGGGCTAGCACAGATACGCAGTATTTT. The rearrangement links TRBV5-1 to TRBJ2-3, with D unclear. V lost 5 bases to trimming and J lost 0 bases, with 4 bases between them. Germline V lookup: CDR1 SGHRS, CDR2 YFSETQ. This CDR3 region has 12 residues.

The gene calls are TRBV6-6 and TRBJ1-3, with a possible D match to TRBD1 (5 bases). The CDR3 covers 14 residues. Germline V gene sequence: CDR1 MNHNY, CDR2 SVGAGI (reference sequence). Trimming took off 7 bases at V and 3 bases at J, with 13 bases between the two ends. In nucleotides, the CDR3 is TGTGCCAGCATCGCCGGGACTGGTGGAAACACCATATATTTT. It translates to CASIAGTGGNTIYF.

This clone occurred a few times. Other nucleotide sequences from this sample produce the same CDR3. The rearrangement links TRBV4-1 to TRBJ1-5, with D possibly TRBD1 on 6 matching bases. Trimming removed 1 base from V and 0 bases from J, with 13 bases in between. The CDR3 sequence is 17 residues long. Germline loops: CDR1 MGHRA, CDR2 YSYEKL. The CDR3 reads CASSQGGQGYSNQPQHF. The DNA for the CDR3 is TGCGCCAGCAGCCAAGGGGGGCAGGGGTATAGCAATCAGCCCCAGCATTTT.

The V call is TRBV25-1, the J call TRBJ2-5, with a tentative D call TRBD2 (6 bases). The J call may be mistaken, given a closer DNA end match to TRBJ2-7. The germline gives CDR1 MGHDK, CDR2 SYGVNS. The CDR3 totals 13 residues. CDR3 bases: TGTGCCAGCAACCGGGACTTTCTATACGAGCAGTACTTC. The encoded protein is CASNRDFLYEQYF.

The gene calls are TRBV28 and TRBJ1-5; unclear D gene. Trimming left V 4 bases short and J 4 bases short, with 14 bases between. This CDR3 has 15 residues. Germline CDR1 and CDR2: MDHEN and SYDVKM. CDR3: CASSSSGQKNQPQHF. The CDR3 nucleotides read TGTGCCAGCAGTTCGTCGGGTCAAAAAAATCAGCCCCAGCATTTT.

V is TRBV6-5 and J is TRBJ2-6; D ambiguous. V gave up 6 bases and J gave up 2 bases, with 11 bases separating them. The germline V gene encodes CDR1 MNHEY and CDR2 SVGAGI. CDR3 size: 15 residues. In nucleotides, the CDR3 is TGTGCCAGCAGGGTGCCCCCCCCTGGGGCCAACGTCCTGACTTTC. Its translation is CASRVPPPGANVLTF.

V and J are TRBV27 and TRBJ2-1, with 10 bases that match TRBD2. The germline gives CDR1 MNHEY, CDR2 SMNVEV (reference sequence). The V gene end was trimmed by 3 bases and the J gene end by 10 bases; junction bases not matched to a gene: 6. The CDR3 is 14 amino acids. For the CDR3, the DNA is TGTGCCAGCAGTTTCCTAGCGGGAGTAGAGGAGCAGTTCTTC. Amino acids: CASSFLAGVEEQFF.

The J gene is TRBJ2-5, the V gene TRBV6-5, with 8 positions matching TRBD1. The CDR3 is made up of 15 amino acids. The V gene end was trimmed by 2 bases and the J gene end by 3 bases; junction bases not matched to a gene: 5. CDR1 is MNHEY, CDR2 SVGAGI, per germline. CDR3 bases: TGTGCCAGCAGTTACCGGACAGGGTCGGAAGAGACCCAGTACTTC. Protein product: CASSYRTGSEETQYF.

The chain recombines TRBV5-1 with TRBJ1-1; unclear D gene. The V end lost 0 bases, the J end lost 1 base, and 10 bases lay between the germline ends. CDR3 size: 15 residues. Germline V gene sequence: CDR1 SGHRS, CDR2 YFSETQ. The CDR3 DNA reads as TGCGCCAGCAGCTTGGGGGGTCGGACGAACACTGAAGCTTTCTTT. This codes for CASSLGGRTNTEAFF.

V and J are TRBV27 and TRBJ2-6; possibly TRBD1 for D (6 bases). Germline values: CDR1 MNHEY, CDR2 SMNVEV (reference sequence). CDR3 size: 15 residues. Trimming left V 6 bases short and J 2 bases short, with 11 bases between. The CDR3 DNA is TGTGCCAGCAGCCCAGGGGTGACTGGGGCCAACGTCCTGACTTTC. Its protein is CASSPGVTGANVLTF.

This clone showed up just once. The V call is TRBV19, the J call TRBJ2-3; D remains ambiguous. Trimming took 6 bases from V and 4 from J, leaving 8 bases between them. The CDR3 extends over 12 amino acids. Germline V gene lookup returns CDR1 LNHDA and CDR2 SQIVND (reference sequence). The CDR3 DNA reads as TGTGCCAGTAGAAGGCCCCCAGATACGCAGTATTTT. Translating it yields CASRRPPDTQYF.

This clone was detected a few times. The genes are TRBV28 and TRBJ2-1; D gene uncertain. CDR1 is MDHEN and CDR2 is SYDVKM in the germline V gene. V lost 5 bases and J 0 bases, leaving 8 bases between the germline ends. CDR3 length: 14 amino acids. For the CDR3, the DNA is TGTGCCAGCAGTCGAGAATACTCCTACAATGAGCAGTTCTTC. Translation gives CASSREYSYNEQFF. Combining the CDR3 with reference TRBV28 and TRBJ2-1 gives the whole variable domain DVKVTQSSRYLVKRTGEKVFLECVQDMDHENMFWYRQDPGLGLRLIYFSYDVKMKEKGDIPEGYSVSREKKERFSLILESASTNQTSMYLCASSREYSYNEQFFGPGTRLTVL.

The rearrangement links TRBV5-1 to TRBJ2-5, with a possible D match to TRBD1 (5 bases). V was clipped by 0 bases and J by 10 bases, with 13 bases between them. Germline V gene lookup returns CDR1 SGHRS and CDR2 YFSETQ. CDR3 size: 13 residues. This chain's CDR3 is CASSLAPQGYQYF. The CDR3 bases are TGCGCCAGCAGCTTGGCCCCCCAGGGATACCAGTACTTC.

This clone was seen just once. The J gene is TRBJ1-4, the V gene TRBV7-2, with no clear D. The CDR3 runs 14 residues. The ends were cut back, 5 bases at V and 0 bases at J, with 7 bases in the middle. Germline CDR1 is SGHTA and CDR2 is FQGNSA. The CDR3 sequence: CASSPYATNEKLFF. In nucleotides, the CDR3 is TGTGCCAGCAGCCCCTATGCAACTAATGAAAAACTGTTTTTT.

The rearrangement uses TRBV5-4 and TRBJ2-6, with 9 bases that match TRBD1. The J segment lost 4 bases and the V segment lost 1 base, leaving 3 bases of the junction unmatched. The CDR3 consists of 16 residues. Germline CDR1 and CDR2: SGHNT and YYREEE (reference sequence). The CDR3: CASSLRTGAGANVLTF. Here the CDR3 DNA reads TGTGCCAGCAGCTTGCGGACAGGGGCAGGGGCCAACGTCCTGACTTTC.

The rearrangement uses TRBV6-5 and TRBJ2-7; tentatively, D is TRBD1 (6 bases). V lost 4 bases and J 1 base, leaving 11 bases between the germline ends. The CDR3 is 14 amino acids. The germline gives CDR1 MNHEY, CDR2 SVGAGI. Here the CDR3 DNA reads TGTGCCAGCAGTTCATCCGGGACATCCTACGAGCAGTACTTC. This codes for CASSSSGTSYEQYF.